One and the same sample provided the 25 T cell receptor beta chains below, sequenced in a study of spatial heterogeneity in lung cancer. TCRdb analysed the 5' RACE reads with MiXCR anew, one entry per CDR3 protein. Of 7,500 to 8,000 distinct CDR3 sequences in the sample, roughly 9.2% are singletons; the top ten hold about half. Time point in this sample: sample taken at primary tumor resection. Whole RNA came from tumor, nontumor lung or frozen PBMC and was sequenced without being sorted. The sample was PBMCs, taken at surgery. The source of these receptors is a male donor with early-stage non-small cell lung cancer.

This clonotype was detected ten times or more. Within a library made for alpha chains, this beta chain is off target, and its count is uninformative. The chain combines TRBV7-3 with TRBJ2-1; 7 bases match TRBD1. Trimming removed 5 bases from V and 4 bases from J; junction bases left unmatched: 8. The CDR3 is 15 residues long. The germline CDR1 and CDR2 sequences are SGHTA and FQGTGA. Here the CDR3 DNA reads TGTGCCAGCAGCCGGGACAGCTCCTTATACAATGAGCAGTTCTTC. It specifies CASSRDSSLYNEQFF.

This clonotype was recorded many times. In a library made to pick up alpha chains, this beta chain is a stray read with a size that means little. The chain has TRBV3-1 and TRBJ1-5; 7 bases line up with TRBD1. CDR1 and CDR2 from the germline V gene are LGHDT and YNNKEL (reference sequence). This CDR3 has 15 amino acids. V dropped 1 base and J dropped 4; count of bases not matched to a gene: 4. For the CDR3, the DNA is TGTGCCAGCAGCCAAGGACAGGGACCAAATCAGCCCCAGCATTTT. This codes for CASSQGQGPNQPQHF. Full variable domain (outside the CDR3, taken from reference TRBV3-1 and TRBJ1-5): DTAVSQTPKYLVTQMGNDKSIKCEQNLGHDTMYWYKQDSKKFLKIMFSYNNKELIINETVPNRFSPKSPDKAHLNLHINSLELGDSAVYFCASSQGQGPNQPQHFGDGTRLSIL.

This clonotype was detected ten times or more. Because the library targeted alpha chains, this beta chain is an off-target read whose size means little. The gene calls are TRBV9 and TRBJ2-1, with 7 bases lining up with TRBD1. The CDR3 contains 14 residues. V gave up 3 bases and J gave up 3 bases; unmatched junction bases: 3. Germline loops: CDR1 SGDLS, CDR2 YYNGEE. The CDR3, as DNA: TGTGCCAGCAGCGCGTGGGACAGCTACAATGAGCAGTTCTTC. As protein: CASSAWDSYNEQFF.

This clonotype was seen at least ten times. This beta chain represents an off-target read in a library built for alpha chains; its size is of limited meaning. The genes are TRBV29-1 and TRBJ1-1; maybe TRBD1 (6 bases). Germline CDR1 SQVTM, CDR2 ANQGSEA. Between the trimmed V and J ends, which lost 3 bases and 6 bases, there was a span of 14 bases. The CDR3 is 13 amino acids. The CDR3 DNA follows: TGCAGCGTTGATCGCAGGGGAGGCTCTGAAGCTTTCTTT. This codes for CSVDRRGGSEAFF.

This clonotype was counted many times. The library was prepared for alpha chains; this beta chain is a stray read, so its frequency means little. The J gene is TRBJ1-5, the V gene TRBV27, with D hard to call. Germline CDR1 MNHEY, CDR2 SMNVEV (reference sequence). Trimming removed 2 bases at V and 4 bases at J, with 6 bases between. This CDR3 is 13 amino acids long. This CDR3 reads CASSLQKNQPQHF. The CDR3 DNA reads as TGTGCCAGCAGTTTACAGAAAAATCAGCCCCAGCATTTT.

This clonotype was recorded at least ten times. This beta chain came through as a stray read in a library set up for alpha chains, and its size says little. This chain's CDR3 is CSVGEMNTEAFF. As DNA, the CDR3 is TGCAGCGTTGGGGAGATGAACACTGAAGCTTTCTTT. The chain employs TRBV29-1 and TRBJ1-1; the D is unclear. The CDR3 runs 12 residues. The germline V gene has CDR1 SQVTM and CDR2 ANQGSEA. Trimming shortened V by 4 bases and J by 0 bases, and 6 bases separated the two germline ends.

This clonotype was picked up a small number of times. This beta chain is off target for a library built for alpha chains, so its abundance means little. The chain links TRBV5-1 to TRBJ2-1, with TRBD1 matching 7 bases. Germline CDR1 and CDR2: SGHRS and YFSETQ. V lost 0 bases and J lost 4; bases outside the gene matches: 7. This CDR3 has 16 amino acids. CDR3 region: CASSLDRGLPYNEQFF. In DNA, the CDR3 is TGCGCCAGCAGCTTGGACAGGGGCCTCCCTTACAATGAGCAGTTCTTC.

This clonotype was observed at least ten times. In a library made to pick up alpha chains, this beta chain is a stray read with a size that means little. The chain is built from TRBV29-1 and TRBJ2-1; 7 nucleotides align to TRBD1. This CDR3 comprises 17 residues. Germline V gene sequence: CDR1 SQVTM, CDR2 ANQGSEA. J lost 0 bases, V lost 3 bases, and 11 bases had no gene match. The DNA of the CDR3 is TGCAGCGTTGAGGGGGTGTGGGACAGATACTCCTACAATGAGCAGTTCTTC. This sequence encodes CSVEGVWDRYSYNEQFF.

This clonotype is categorized as medium-sized (0.01 to 0.1%). This beta chain lies outside the target of a library built for alpha chains; its clone size means little. The genes are TRBV20-1 and TRBJ2-7; TRBD1 matches at 9 bases. The CDR3 consists of 15 residues. V trimming: 3 bases; J trimming: 4 bases; junction bases outside the gene matches: 10. CDR1 is DFQATT, CDR2 SNEGSKA, per germline (reference sequence). This CDR3 is CSARRSGTGIYEQYF. DNA of the CDR3: TGCAGTGCTAGGCGCTCCGGGACAGGGATTTACGAGCAGTACTTC.

Comments on this clonotype: Because the library targeted alpha chains, this beta chain is an off-target read whose size means little. The rearrangement joins TRBV20-1 to TRBJ1-1; no definite D call. The V gene's germline CDR1 is DFQATT and CDR2 SNEGSKA (reference sequence). The CDR3 consists of 14 residues. V dropped 3 bases and J dropped 0 bases, with 11 bases sitting between them. CDR3 nucleotides: TGCAGTGCTAGTACCGGGCCAATGAACACTGAAGCTTTCTTT. It yields the protein CSASTGPMNTEAFF.

This clonotype was seen repeatedly, ten times or more. This beta chain is an off-target read within a library intended for alpha chains, so its frequency means little. The chain is built from TRBV29-1 and TRBJ2-2; 8 bases match TRBD2. The V and J ends lost 6 bases and 3 bases, in that order; junction bases with no gene match: 0. This CDR3 spans 12 amino acids. The V gene's germline CDR1 is SQVTM and CDR2 ANQGSEA. DNA of the CDR3: TGCAGCGTCGGGAGGGACACCGGGGAGCTGTTTTTT. It yields the protein CSVGRDTGELFF.

This clonotype was found many times. This beta chain lies outside the target of a library built for alpha chains; its clone size means little. V is TRBV5-1 and J is TRBJ2-3, with D unclear. The germline CDR1 and CDR2 sequences are SGHRS and YFSETQ. The CDR3 has 11 amino acids. The V end was cut by 4 bases, the J end by 3 bases, with 3 bases between. CDR3 protein: CASSDTDTQYF. Here the CDR3 DNA reads TGCGCCAGCAGCGATACAGATACGCAGTATTTT.

This clonotype showed up many times. Within a library made for alpha chains, this beta chain is off target, and its count is uninformative. The chain carries TRBV7-2 and TRBJ2-7, with a tentative D call TRBD2 (5 bases). The germline CDR1 and CDR2 sequences are SGHTA and FQGNSA. Trimming took 0 bases from V and 2 from J, leaving 11 bases between them. This CDR3 spans 15 amino acids. For the CDR3, the DNA is TGTGCCAGCAGCTTAGCGCCGGGAAGGGCCTACGAGCAGTACTTC. Its translation is CASSLAPGRAYEQYF.

This clonotype was observed many times. Found in a library prepared for alpha chains, this beta chain is an off-target read, and its abundance has little meaning. This chain uses TRBV28 with TRBJ1-5, with 7 bases lining up with TRBD1. V gave up 5 bases and J gave up 6 bases; unmatched junction bases: 13. The CDR3 is made up of 16 amino acids. Germline V lookup: CDR1 MDHEN, CDR2 SYDVKM. Written as DNA, the CDR3 is TGTGCCAGCAGTCCGCCTGGGCAGGGGGTAGCTCAGCCCCAGCATTTT. Its translation: CASSPPGQGVAQPQHF.

This clonotype was found many times. This beta chain is a stray sequence in a library constructed for alpha chains; its clone size is not meaningful. The V and J genes are TRBV10-3 and TRBJ2-5; tentatively, D is TRBD1 or TRBD2 (5 bases each). Germline V gene sequence: CDR1 ENHRY, CDR2 SYGVKD. This CDR3 region has 14 residues. Trimming removed 2 bases from V and 5 bases from J, with 12 bases in between. CDR3 in DNA: TGTGCCATCAGTGAGCCGACGGGGACGGAGACCCAGTACTTC. This sequence encodes CAISEPTGTETQYF.

There are many counts of this clonotype. As an off-target read in a library built for alpha chains, this beta chain has a frequency of little significance. The chain links TRBV19 to TRBJ2-2; possible D gene TRBD2, 5 bases. Germline V CDR1 and CDR2: LNHDA, SQIVND (reference sequence). V dropped 4 bases and J dropped 2 bases, with 20 bases sitting between them. This CDR3 region has 18 residues. In DNA, the CDR3 is TGTGCCAGTAGTACCTCCTGGCGAGGGCGATACAACACCGGGGAGCTGTTTTTT. Translated: CASSTSWRGRYNTGELFF.

This clonotype was seen many times. The library was prepared for alpha chains; this beta chain is a stray read, so its frequency means little. The gene calls are TRBV2 and TRBJ2-1; tentative D call: TRBD1 (6 bases). CDR3 length: 10 amino acids. CDR1 is SNHLY and CDR2 is FYNNEI in the germline V gene. V dropped 11 bases and J dropped 4 bases, with 6 bases sitting between them. The CDR3 nucleotides are TGTGCCGGACAGTACAATGAGCAGTTCTTC. Protein product: CAGQYNEQFF.

This clonotype was detected many times. As an off-target read in a library built for alpha chains, this beta chain has a frequency of little significance. This chain links TRBV18 with TRBJ1-1, with D maybe TRBD1 (5 bases). This CDR3 has 12 residues. The ends were cut back, 3 bases at V and 6 bases at J, with 8 bases in the middle. The germline V gene encodes CDR1 KGHSH and CDR2 LQKENI. The CDR3 DNA is TGTGCCAGCTCACCGCAGGGACCTGAAGCTTTCTTT. Protein sequence: CASSPQGPEAFF.

This clonotype is categorized as medium-sized. This beta chain came through as a stray read in a library set up for alpha chains, and its size says little. This sequence joins TRBV9 and TRBJ2-5; D is undetermined. The CDR3 extends over 14 amino acids. CDR1 and CDR2 from the germline V gene are SGDLS and YYNGEE. Trimming shortened V by 6 bases and J by 5 bases, and 17 bases separated the two germline ends. CDR3 nucleotide sequence: TGTGCCAGCACCCGTTCCGTTGGGATTGAGACCCAGTACTTC. Protein sequence: CASTRSVGIETQYF.

This clonotype was detected many times. Since it is a stray read in a library aimed at alpha chains, this beta chain has a size that is not meaningful. The rearrangement joins TRBV20-1 to TRBJ2-5, with 7 bases matching TRBD1. The CDR3 sequence is 15 residues long. V lost 5 bases, J lost 3 bases, and 12 bases stayed unmatched. Germline loops: CDR1 DFQATT, CDR2 SNEGSKA (reference sequence). CDR3 loop: CSAGESGTAKETQYF. CDR3 nucleotides: TGCAGTGCTGGGGAATCCGGGACAGCTAAAGAGACCCAGTACTTC.

In this sample, this clonotype turned up many times. Found in a library prepared for alpha chains, this beta chain is an off-target read, and its abundance has little meaning. The genes are TRBV15 and TRBJ2-2; 8 bases are shared with TRBD2. V dropped 4 bases and J dropped 1; count of bases not matched to a gene: 2. The CDR3 spans 15 residues. CDR1 is LNHNV, CDR2 YYDKDF, per germline (reference sequence). CDR3 sequence: CATSNSGENTGELFF. CDR3 in DNA: TGTGCCACCAGCAATAGCGGGGAGAACACCGGGGAGCTGTTTTTT.

To note about this clonotype: Being off target in a library aimed at alpha chains, this beta chain has a size of little meaning. The chain employs TRBV29-1 and TRBJ1-2; D remains unclear. CDR3 size: 16 residues. CDR1 is SQVTM, CDR2 ANQGSEA, per germline. Trimming shortened V by 1 base and J by 9 bases, and 24 bases separated the two germline ends. The CDR3 reads CSVEGTEYGPPTSYTF. As DNA, the CDR3 is TGCAGCGTTGAAGGAACGGAGTACGGGCCGCCGACTAGCTACACCTTC. Looking up the rest from reference TRBV29-1 and TRBJ1-2 gives the full variable domain: SAVISQKPSRDICQRGTSLTIQCQVDSQVTMMFWYRQQPGQSLTLIATANQGSEATYESGFVIDKFPISRPNLTFSTLTVSNMSPEDSSIYLCSVEGTEYGPPTSYTFGSGTRLTVV.

This clonotype came up many times. Since the library was made to target alpha chains, this beta chain is a stray read and its abundance is not meaningful. V and J are TRBV7-9 and TRBJ2-1; 16 positions match TRBD2. Trimming at V came to 4 bases and at J to 1 base, leaving 7 bases not matched to a gene. The germline V gene encodes CDR1 SEHNR and CDR2 FQNEAQ (reference sequence). The length of the CDR3 is 19 residues. The CDR3 nucleotides read TGTGCCAGCAGCTCGGGACTAGCGGGGGGGACAGCGTCCTACAATGAGCAGTTCTTC. Residues: CASSSGLAGGTASYNEQFF.

This clonotype was counted at least ten times. In a library made to pick up alpha chains, this beta chain is a stray read with a size that means little. The chain recombines TRBV3-1 with TRBJ1-2; D ambiguous. V was pared by 0 bases and J by 0 bases, with 11 bases between. Germline lookup yields CDR1 LGHDT and CDR2 YNNKEL (reference sequence). The CDR3 covers 16 residues. The CDR3 DNA follows: TGTGCCAGCAGCCAAGAGGCCACACAAGCTAACTATGGCTACACCTTC. It yields the protein CASSQEATQANYGYTF.

As regards this clonotype: A clone one base away is much larger, so this may be a read error. This beta chain is a stray sequence in a library constructed for alpha chains; its clone size is not meaningful. Here the CDR3 reads CATRPSAGTYNAQFF. DNA for the CDR3: TGTGCCACCAGGCCCTCCGCGGGAACCTACAATGCGCAGTTCTTC. The V gene is TRBV24-1, the J gene TRBJ2-1; possibly TRBD2 for D (6 bases). Germline V gene lookup returns CDR1 KGHDR and CDR2 SFDVKD. The CDR3 covers 15 residues.